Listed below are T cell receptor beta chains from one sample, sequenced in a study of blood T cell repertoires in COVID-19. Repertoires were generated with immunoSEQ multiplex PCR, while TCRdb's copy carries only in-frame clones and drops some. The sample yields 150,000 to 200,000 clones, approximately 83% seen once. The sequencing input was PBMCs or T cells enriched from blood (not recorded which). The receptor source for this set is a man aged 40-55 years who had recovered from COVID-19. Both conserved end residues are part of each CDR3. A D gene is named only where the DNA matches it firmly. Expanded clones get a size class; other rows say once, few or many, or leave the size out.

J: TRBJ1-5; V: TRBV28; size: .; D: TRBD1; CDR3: CASSSGTGQPWQPQHF; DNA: TGTGCCAGCAGTTCAGGGACAGGGCAACCCTGGCAGCCCCAGCATTTT
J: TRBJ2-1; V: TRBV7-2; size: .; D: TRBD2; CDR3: CASTLGGLGSDEQFF; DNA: TGTGCCAGCACCCTCGGGGGGTTGGGGAGTGATGAGCAGTTCTTC
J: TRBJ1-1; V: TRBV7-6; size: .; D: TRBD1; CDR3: CASSSKSGGNTEAFF; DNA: TGTGCCAGCAGCTCAAAATCAGGGGGGAACACTGAAGCTTTCTTT
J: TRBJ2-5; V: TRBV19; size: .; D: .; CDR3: CASSIKGPQTSKTQYF; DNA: TGTGCCAGTAGTATAAAGGGTCCTCAAACTAGCAAGACCCAGTACTTC
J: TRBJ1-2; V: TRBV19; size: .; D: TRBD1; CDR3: CASTRQGGGYTF; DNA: TGTGCCAGTACCCGACAGGGTGGTGGCTACACCTTC
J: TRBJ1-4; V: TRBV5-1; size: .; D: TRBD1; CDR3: CASRMGDRDTSEKLFF; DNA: TGCGCCAGCAGGATGGGGGACAGGGACACAAGTGAAAAACTGTTTTTT
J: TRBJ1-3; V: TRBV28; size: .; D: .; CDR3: CASSPGLSGNTIYF; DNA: TGTGCCAGCAGTCCGGGTCTCTCTGGAAACACCATATATTTT
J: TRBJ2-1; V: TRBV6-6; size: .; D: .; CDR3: CASRGTMEQFF; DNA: TGTGCCAGCCGGGGTACTATGGAGCAGTTCTTC
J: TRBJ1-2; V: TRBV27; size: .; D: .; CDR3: CASSSIGRANYGYTF; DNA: TGTGCCAGCAGTTCTATCGGGAGAGCTAACTATGGCTACACCTTC
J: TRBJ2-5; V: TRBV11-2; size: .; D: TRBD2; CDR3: CASSLDSSGGARAQYF; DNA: TGTGCCAGCAGCTTAGACTCTAGCGGGGGAGCACGGGCCCAGTACTTC
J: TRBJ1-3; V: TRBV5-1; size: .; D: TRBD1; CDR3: CASSPRTGEGNTIYF; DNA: TGCGCCAGCAGCCCCCGGACAGGGGAAGGAAACACCATATATTTT
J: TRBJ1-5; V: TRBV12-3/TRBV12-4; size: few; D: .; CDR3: CASSYAGNQPQHF; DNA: TGTGCCAGCAGTTATGCAGGCAATCAGCCCCAGCATTTT
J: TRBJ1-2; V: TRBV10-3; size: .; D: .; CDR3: CAISESEGGYGYTF; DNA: TGTGCCATCAGTGAGTCTGAGGGTGGATATGGCTACACCTTC
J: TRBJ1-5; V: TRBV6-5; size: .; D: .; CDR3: CASSYSGAGNQPQHF; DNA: TGTGCCAGCAGTTACTCAGGGGCAGGCAATCAGCCCCAGCATTTT
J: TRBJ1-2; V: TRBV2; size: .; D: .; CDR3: CASKSRGSDLYGYTF; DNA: TGTGCCAGCAAGAGTCGGGGGTCGGACCTCTATGGCTACACCTTC
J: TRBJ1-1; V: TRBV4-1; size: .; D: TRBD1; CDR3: CASSQTGFEAFF; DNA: TGCGCCAGCAGCCAGACAGGGTTTGAAGCTTTCTTT
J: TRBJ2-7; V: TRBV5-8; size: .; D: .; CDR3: CASSQRTAREYF; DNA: TGTGCCAGCAGCCAGCGGACAGCCCGAGAGTACTTC
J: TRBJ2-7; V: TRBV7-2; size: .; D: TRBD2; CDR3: CASSLSGGDTYEQYF; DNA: TGTGCCAGCAGCTTAAGCGGGGGCGATACCTACGAGCAGTACTTC
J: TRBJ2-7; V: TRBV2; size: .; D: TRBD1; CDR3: CAIPLGGRNSYEQYF; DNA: TGTGCCATCCCGTTAGGGGGCCGCAACTCCTACGAGCAGTACTTC
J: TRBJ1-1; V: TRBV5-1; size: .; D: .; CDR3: CASSPPLRAGENTEAFF; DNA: TGCGCCAGCAGCCCCCCCCTCCGGGCAGGGGAGAACACTGAAGCTTTCTTT
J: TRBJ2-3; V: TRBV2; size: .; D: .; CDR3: CASSELAYLTDTQYF; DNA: TGTGCCAGCAGTGAGCTAGCTTACTTGACAGATACGCAGTATTTT
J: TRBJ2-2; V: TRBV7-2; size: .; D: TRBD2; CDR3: CASSLLSGGIGELFF; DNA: TGTGCCAGCAGCTTATTAAGCGGGGGGATCGGGGAGCTGTTTTTT
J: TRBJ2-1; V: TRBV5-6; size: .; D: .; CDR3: CASSLTGGVYNEQFF; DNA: TGTGCCAGCAGCCTGACAGGAGGAGTCTACAATGAGCAGTTCTTC
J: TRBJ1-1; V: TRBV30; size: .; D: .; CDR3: CAWSVTGGRSEAFF; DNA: TGTGCCTGGAGTGTAACGGGGGGACGTAGTGAAGCTTTCTTT
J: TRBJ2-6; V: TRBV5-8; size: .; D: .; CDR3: CASSLKQGANVLTF; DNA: TGTGCCAGCAGCTTGAAACAGGGGGCCAACGTCCTGACTTTC
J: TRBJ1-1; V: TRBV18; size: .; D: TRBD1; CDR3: CASSPALQGRLNTEAFF; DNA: TGTGCCAGCTCACCGGCATTACAGGGGCGGCTGAACACTGAAGCTTTCTTT
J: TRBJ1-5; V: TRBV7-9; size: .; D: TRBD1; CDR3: CASSAPGQLGDQPQHF; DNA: TGTGCCAGCAGCGCGCCGGGACAGCTGGGGGATCAGCCCCAGCATTTT
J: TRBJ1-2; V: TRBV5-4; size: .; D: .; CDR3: CASSPSGGNYGYTF; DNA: TGTGCCAGCAGCCCTTCCGGGGGTAACTATGGCTACACCTTC
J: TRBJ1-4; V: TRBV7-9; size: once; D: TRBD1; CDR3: CASSGTGPEEKLFF; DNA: TGTGCCAGCAGCGGGACAGGGCCAGAAGAAAAACTGTTTTTT
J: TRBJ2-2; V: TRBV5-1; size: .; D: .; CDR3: CASNPGTFTSRSTGELFF; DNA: TGCGCCAGCAACCCGGGGACTTTCACTTCGCGAAGCACCGGGGAGCTGTTTTTT
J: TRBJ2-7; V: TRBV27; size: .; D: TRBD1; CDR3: CASSLKPGTGTYEQYF; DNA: TGTGCCAGCAGTCTCAAACCCGGGACAGGTACCTACGAGCAGTACTTC
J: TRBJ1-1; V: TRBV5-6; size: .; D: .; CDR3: CASSLEGRGLNTEAFF; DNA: TGTGCCAGCAGCTTGGAGGGGCGGGGATTGAACACTGAAGCTTTCTTT
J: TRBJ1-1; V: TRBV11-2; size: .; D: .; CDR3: CASSFQGTEAFF; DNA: TGTGCCAGCAGCTTCCAGGGGACTGAAGCTTTCTTT
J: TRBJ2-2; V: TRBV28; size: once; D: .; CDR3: CASKVGGGRHGELFF; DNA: TGTGCCAGCAAAGTTGGGGGGGGCCGGCACGGGGAGCTGTTTTTT
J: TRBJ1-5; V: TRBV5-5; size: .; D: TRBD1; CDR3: CASSEGQALNQPQHF; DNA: TGTGCCAGCAGCGAGGGACAGGCGCTTAATCAGCCCCAGCATTTT
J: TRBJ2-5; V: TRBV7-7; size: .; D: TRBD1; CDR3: CASSQGMTGGGETQYF; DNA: TGTGCTAGCAGCCAGGGGATGACAGGGGGCGGTGAGACCCAGTACTTC
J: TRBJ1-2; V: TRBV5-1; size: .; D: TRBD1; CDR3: CASRSTGLSANYGYTF; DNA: TGCGCCAGCAGGTCGACAGGGCTGTCAGCTAACTATGGCTACACCTTC
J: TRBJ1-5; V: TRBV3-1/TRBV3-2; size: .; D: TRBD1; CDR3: CASSWTGSQPQHF; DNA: TGTGCCAGCAGCTGGACAGGGTCTCAGCCCCAGCATTTT
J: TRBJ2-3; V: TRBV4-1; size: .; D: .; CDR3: CASSRERQASTDTQYF; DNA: TGCGCCAGCAGCCGGGAACGACAGGCGAGCACAGATACGCAGTATTTT
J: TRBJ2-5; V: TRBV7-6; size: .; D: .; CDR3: CASSLDQHSREIQYF; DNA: TGTGCCAGCAGCTTAGATCAGCACAGCCGGGAGATCCAGTACTTC
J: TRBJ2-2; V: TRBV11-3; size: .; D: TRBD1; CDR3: CASSNRGTGELFF; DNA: TGTGCCAGCAGCAACAGGGGCACCGGGGAGCTGTTTTTT
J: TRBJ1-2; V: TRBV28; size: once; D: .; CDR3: CASSLPGGGRTRGYTF; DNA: TGTGCCAGCAGTTTACCCGGGGGGGGTAGGACTAGGGGCTACACCTTC
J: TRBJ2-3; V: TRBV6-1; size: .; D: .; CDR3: CASSKDRFGGTDTQYF; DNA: TGTGCCAGCAGTAAAGACCGATTCGGGGGCACAGATACGCAGTATTTT
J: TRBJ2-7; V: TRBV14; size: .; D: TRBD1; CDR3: CASSHLTQGATHEQYF; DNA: TGTGCCAGCAGCCATCTTACTCAGGGGGCCACCCACGAGCAGTACTTC
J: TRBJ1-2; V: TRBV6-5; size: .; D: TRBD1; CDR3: CASSYGGQGNYGYTF; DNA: TGTGCCAGCAGTTACGGGGGACAGGGGAACTATGGCTACACCTTC
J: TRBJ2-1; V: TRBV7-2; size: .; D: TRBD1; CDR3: CASSSTRGPALAEQFF; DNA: TGTGCCAGCAGCTCAACGAGGGGGCCGGCTCTAGCAGAGCAGTTCTTC
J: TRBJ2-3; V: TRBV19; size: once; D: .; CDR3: CASSILSPGLNTDTQYF; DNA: TGTGCCAGTAGTATTTTATCCCCCGGACTTAACACAGATACGCAGTATTTT
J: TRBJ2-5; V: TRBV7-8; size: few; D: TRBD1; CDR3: CASSLDRAETQYF; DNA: TGTGCCAGCAGCTTGGACAGGGCTGAGACCCAGTACTTC
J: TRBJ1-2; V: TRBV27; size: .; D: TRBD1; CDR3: CASSRDSNYGYTF; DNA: TGTGCCAGCAGCCGGGACAGTAACTATGGCTACACCTTC
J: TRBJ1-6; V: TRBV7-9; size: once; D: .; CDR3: CASSRSGTPFSPLHF; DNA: TGTGCCAGCAGCCGGAGCGGGACCCCTTTCTCACCCCTCCACTTT
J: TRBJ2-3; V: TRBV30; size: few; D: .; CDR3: CAWRPGMTSTDTQYF; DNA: TGTGCCTGGAGGCCAGGGATGACTAGCACAGATACGCAGTATTTT
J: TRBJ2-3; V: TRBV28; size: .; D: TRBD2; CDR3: CASSPGTSGTDTQYF; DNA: TGTGCCAGCAGCCCTGGGACTAGCGGTACAGATACGCAGTATTTT
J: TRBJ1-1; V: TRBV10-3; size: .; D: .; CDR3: CAIRTIGVTEAFF; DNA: TGTGCCATCAGAACTATAGGGGTCACTGAAGCTTTCTTT
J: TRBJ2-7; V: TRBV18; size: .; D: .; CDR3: CASSPDGTFPQYF; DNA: TGTGCCAGCTCACCGGACGGGACTTTTCCGCAGTACTTC
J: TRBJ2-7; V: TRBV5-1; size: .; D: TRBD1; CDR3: CASSFRGQGLGNSSYEQYF; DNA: TGCGCCAGCAGCTTTAGGGGACAGGGACTCGGGAATAGCTCCTACGAGCAGTACTTC
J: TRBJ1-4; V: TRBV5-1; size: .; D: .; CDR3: CASSPRGAGVEKLFF; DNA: TGCGCCAGCAGCCCTCGGGGGGCGGGAGTAGAAAAACTGTTTTTT
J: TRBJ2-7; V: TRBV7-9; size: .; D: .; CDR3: CASSLRLGSYEQYF; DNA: TGTGCCAGCAGCTTAAGACTAGGCTCCTACGAGCAGTACTTC
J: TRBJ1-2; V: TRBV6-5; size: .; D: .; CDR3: CASSLESRVQLGYTF; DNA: TGTGCCAGCAGCTTAGAAAGCAGGGTTCAGCTTGGCTACACCTTC
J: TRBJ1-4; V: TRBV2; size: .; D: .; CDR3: CASRRGYEKLFF; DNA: TGTGCCAGCAGGAGGGGGTATGAAAAACTGTTTTTT
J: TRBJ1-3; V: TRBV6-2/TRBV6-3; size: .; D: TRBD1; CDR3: CASSRDREISGNTIYF; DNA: TGTGCCAGCAGTCGCGACAGGGAGATCTCTGGAAACACCATATATTTT